This is a list of T cell receptor beta chains from one sample in a study of T-cell reconstitution after alpha-beta-depleted transplantation in children. Each CDR3 protein is one row after TCRdb ran MiXCR on the PCR reads. This repertoire shows 250,000 to 300,000 distinct CDR3 sequences, just over 7.5% found once; its top ten account for 8.5% to 9.5%. The sample here was peripheral blood, taken 360 days after TCRalphabeta/CD19-depleted stem cell transplant. All receptors derive from a female patient aged 2-10 years who had a stem cell transplant for Fanconi anemia, so the T cells may come from the graft donor. Each CDR3 is given with its conserved first and last residue. The order of the fields is V gene, J gene, D gene, clone size, CDR3 protein, CDR3 DNA. A D gene is named only where the DNA matches it firmly. The size of a clone is reported for some rows only, either as once, few or many, or as a class for expanded clones.

TRBV30,TRBJ1-6,TRBD1,.,CACRAKDRLSPLHF,TGTGCCTGCAGAGCAAAGGACAGGCTGTCACCCCTCCACTTT
TRBV7-2,TRBJ2-1,TRBD2,many,CASSFSGSQYNEQFF,TGTGCCAGCAGCTTTAGCGGGAGTCAGTACAATGAGCAGTTCTTC
TRBV15,TRBJ2-6,TRBD2,many,CATSRVLSGALTFSGANVLTF,TGTGCCACCAGCAGAGTCCTGAGCGGGGCCCTTACCTTCTCTGGGGCCAACGTCCTGACTTTC
TRBV19,TRBJ2-5,.,.,CASRQASETQYF,TGTGCCAGTCGTCAGGCTTCGGAGACCCAGTACTTC
TRBV6-5,TRBJ1-2,TRBD1,few,CASRLPSRGLYGYTF,TGTGCCAGCAGATTACCAAGCAGGGGGCTTTATGGCTACACCTTC
TRBV29-1,TRBJ2-1,.,many,CSVERSYNEQFF,TGCAGCGTTGAGAGGTCCTACAATGAGCAGTTCTTC
TRBV6-6,TRBJ1-1,.,many,CASSSFTGTEAFF,TGTGCCAGCAGTTCATTCACAGGGACCGAAGCTTTCTTT
TRBV25-1,TRBJ2-1,TRBD2,many,CASSKTSGGYNEQFF,TGTGCCAGCAGTAAGACTAGCGGGGGCTACAATGAGCAGTTCTTC
TRBV5-6,TRBJ2-7,TRBD1,many,CASSLDPGGSYEQYF,TGTGCCAGCAGCTTGGACCCAGGGGGCTCCTACGAGCAGTACTTC
TRBV21-1,TRBJ2-1,.,many,CASSTGHWVAGRDEQFF,TGTGCCAGCAGCACGGGCCACTGGGTAGCGGGGAGGGATGAGCAGTTCTTC
TRBV20-1,TRBJ2-3,TRBD2,many,CSDTLAKHTDTQYF,TGCAGTGACACACTAGCGAAACACACAGATACGCAGTATTTT
TRBV4-3,TRBJ1-2,.,.,CASSQAAGSYGYTF,TGCGCCAGCAGCCAAGCTGCGGGTTCCTATGGCTACACCTTC
TRBV5-1,TRBJ2-5,.,many,CASSLLYRAVKETQYF,TGCGCCAGCAGCTTGCTTTACAGGGCAGTGAAAGAGACCCAGTACTTC
TRBV9,TRBJ2-1,.,.,CASSVGPGGALPNEQFF,TGTGCCAGCAGCGTAGGCCCGGGCGGGGCCCTGCCCAATGAGCAGTTCTTC
TRBV27,TRBJ2-7,TRBD1,many,CASSPSPGTGSHEQYF,TGTGCCAGCAGTCCCTCCCCCGGGACAGGGTCCCACGAGCAGTACTTC
TRBV29-1,TRBJ2-4,.,many,CSVEEMAKNIQYF,TGCAGCGTTGAGGAGATGGCCAAAAACATTCAGTACTTC
TRBV28,TRBJ2-2,.,many,CASSLVVENTGELFF,TGTGCCAGCAGTTTAGTTGTAGAGAACACCGGGGAGCTGTTTTTT
TRBV7-2,TRBJ2-2,.,many,CASSLRTGELFF,TGTGCCAGCAGCTTAAGAACCGGGGAGCTGTTTTTT
TRBV20-1,TRBJ2-2,TRBD2,many,CSARDLQAGGTGELFF,TGCAGTGCTAGAGACCTCCAAGCGGGGGGCACCGGGGAGCTGTTTTTT
TRBV29-1,TRBJ1-5,TRBD1,.,CSVMTGGKPGPQHF,TGCAGCGTCATGACAGGGGGCAAACCTGGGCCCCAGCATTTT
TRBV3-1,TRBJ2-3,.,many,CASSPLPYRVRSTDTQYF,TGTGCCAGCAGCCCCCTACCCTACAGGGTGAGAAGCACAGATACGCAGTATTTT
TRBV18,TRBJ2-5,.,few,CASSPLQSYQETQYF,TGTGCCAGCTCACCTCTCCAATCGTACCAAGAGACCCAGTACTTC
TRBV4-2,TRBJ2-1,.,many,CASSQPRLYNEQFF,TGTGCCAGCAGCCAACCGCGACTCTACAATGAGCAGTTCTTC
TRBV5-4,TRBJ2-3,TRBD2,many,CASSLNSGSSTDTQYF,TGTGCCAGCAGCCTAAATAGCGGGTCTAGCACAGATACGCAGTATTTT
TRBV5-1,TRBJ2-7,TRBD2,many,CASSYGTSGRAYEQYF,TGCGCCAGCAGTTACGGGACTAGCGGGAGGGCCTACGAGCAGTACTTC
TRBV7-2,TRBJ2-1,.,many,CASSFQLNHYNEQFF,TGTGCCAGCAGCTTCCAGCTGAATCACTACAATGAGCAGTTCTTC
TRBV27,TRBJ2-5,TRBD1,.,CASSPHRGKETQYF,TGTGCCAGCAGTCCTCACAGGGGAAAAGAGACCCAGTACTTC
TRBV6-2/TRBV6-3,TRBJ2-5,.,many,CASSRISRRPQETQYF,TGTGCCAGCAGCCGGATCTCTCGCCGGCCCCAAGAGACCCAGTACTTC
TRBV28,TRBJ1-1,.,few,CASSLPVFNMNTEAFF,TGTGCCAGCAGTTTACCAGTCTTTAACATGAACACTGAAGCTTTCTTT
TRBV27,TRBJ1-1,.,many,CASRLGHDKPLWDTEAFF,TGTGCCAGCAGACTAGGACACGACAAACCCCTTTGGGACACTGAAGCTTTCTTT
TRBV12-3/TRBV12-4,TRBJ2-6,.,many,CASRSGAGANVLTF,TGTGCCAGCAGATCAGGGGCTGGGGCCAACGTCCTGACTTTC
TRBV2,TRBJ1-1,.,many,CASSVSTEAFF,TGTGCCAGCAGTGTTTCCACTGAAGCTTTCTTT
TRBV5-1,TRBJ2-2,.,many,CASSLGLNTGELFF,TGCGCCAGCAGCTTGGGACTGAACACCGGGGAGCTGTTTTTT
TRBV20-1,TRBJ2-1,.,many,CSAASGYNEQFF,TGCAGTGCCGCTTCCGGCTACAATGAGCAGTTCTTC
TRBV7-9,TRBJ1-3,.,few,CASSPHLDTIYF,TGTGCCAGCAGCCCCCACCTAGACACCATATATTTT
TRBV6-2/TRBV6-3,TRBJ2-3,.,many,CASSDPTDTQYF,TGTGCCAGCTCCGATCCCACAGATACGCAGTATTTT